Below, 15 T cell receptor beta chains from the same sample are listed, as sequenced in a study of PD-1 blockade in classical Hodgkin lymphoma. Time point meaning: cycle 4 day 1 (C4D1), after less than 7 weeks of nivolumab. The patients all showed relapse after autologous stem cell transplantation, while their brentuximab vedotin exposure varied. The method was immunoSEQ multiplex PCR; TCRdb's version includes in-frame clones alone and lacks a portion of them. The sample includes about 33,000 clones, approximately 70% of them seen just once. The specimen comprised peripheral blood mononuclear cells (PBMCs), sampled before the fourth cycle of nivolumab. These TCRs come from a human donor with classical Hodgkin lymphoma.

This clone has a handful of counts. This chain joins TRBV27 and TRBJ2-1; D may correspond to TRBD1 or TRBD2 (5 bases each). Germline CDR1 MNHEY, CDR2 SMNVEV (reference sequence). V was pared by 4 bases and J by 3 bases, with 10 bases between. The length of the CDR3 is 14 residues. The CDR3 nucleotides are TGTGCCAGCAGTTCGGGGCTCTTCTACAATGAGCAGTTCTTC. Translation gives CASSSGLFYNEQFF.

J is TRBJ2-1 and V is TRBV27; either TRBD1 or TRBD2 may fit D (5 bases each). Looked up from germline, CDR1 is MNHEY and CDR2 is SMNVEV (reference sequence). V was trimmed by 3 bases and J by 4 bases, leaving 13 bases between them. CDR3 length: 15 residues. CDR3 loop: CASSFGAAGYNEQFF. The CDR3 bases are TGTGCCAGCAGTTTCGGGGCCGCGGGTTACAATGAGCAGTTCTTC.

V usage is TRBV5-6 and J usage is TRBJ1-3, with a weak D call TRBD1 (6 bases). The CDR3 has 15 residues. V gave up 1 base and J gave up 4 bases, with 12 bases separating them. Germline-derived CDR1 and CDR2 are SGHDT and YYEEEE. This chain's CDR3 is CASSLLNREGNTIYF. CDR3 in DNA: TGTGCCAGCAGCTTGCTGAACAGGGAGGGAAACACCATATATTTT.

This rearrangement joins TRBV29-1 to TRBJ1-3, with a tentative D call TRBD1 (6 bases). The CDR3 covers 15 residues. Germline V gene lookup returns CDR1 SQVTM and CDR2 ANQGSEA. V shed 4 bases and J shed 7 bases, with 20 bases lying between them. The chain's CDR3 is CSVATGSARGNTIYF. DNA of the CDR3: TGCAGCGTTGCGACAGGCTCGGCTCGGGGCAACACCATATATTTT.

The V gene is TRBV9, the J gene TRBJ2-2; D call uncertain. Germline V lookup: CDR1 SGDLS, CDR2 YYNGEE. The CDR3 is 14 residues long. V shed 5 bases and J shed 1 base, with 9 bases lying between them. CDR3 DNA: TGTGCCAGCAGGTCCGACTGGAACACCGGGGAGCTGTTTTTT. It codes for CASRSDWNTGELFF.

The rearrangement joins TRBV6-5 to TRBJ2-7, with 11 positions matching TRBD2. Germline V CDR1 and CDR2: MNHEY, SVGAGI. The CDR3 covers 14 residues. The trim removed 5 bases at V and 6 bases at J, leaving 6 bases unmatched. CDR3 residues: CASSTLAGAGEQYF. For the CDR3, the DNA is TGTGCCAGCAGTACACTAGCGGGAGCGGGCGAGCAGTACTTC.

This clone was seen a single time. The chain couples TRBV7-3 to TRBJ2-1; tentatively, D is TRBD1 or TRBD2 (5 bases each). Germline V lookup: CDR1 SGHTA, CDR2 FQGTGA. V lost 5 bases and J 7 bases, leaving 21 bases between the germline ends. The CDR3 is 16 amino acids. The CDR3 DNA reads as TGTGCCAGCAGCCGCAACCCGGGGCTAGGGGCGAATGAGCAGTTCTTC. Its protein product is CASSRNPGLGANEQFF.

The chain has TRBV27 and TRBJ2-4, with D perhaps TRBD1 (6 bases). The germline V gene has CDR1 MNHEY and CDR2 SMNVEV (reference sequence). This CDR3 spans 15 amino acids. The germline V and J ends were trimmed by 6 bases and 0 bases, with 12 bases remaining between them. The CDR3 sequence is CASSSDRLAKNIQYF. CDR3 nucleotides: TGTGCCAGCAGCTCGGACAGACTAGCCAAAAACATTCAGTACTTC.

This clone was seen only a few times. The V and J genes are TRBV27 and TRBJ2-2, with no clear D. CDR3 length: 14 amino acids. Deletions cut 3 bases from V and 3 bases from J, with 8 bases between. CDR1 and CDR2 from the germline V gene are MNHEY and SMNVEV (reference sequence). In DNA, the CDR3 is TGTGCCAGCAGTTTCCTCACAGACACCGGGGAGCTGTTTTTT. This encodes CASSFLTDTGELFF.

This clone has a single count. V gene TRBV27 combines with J gene TRBJ1-5; 10 nucleotides match TRBD1. This CDR3 comprises 15 residues. Germline V gene sequence: CDR1 MNHEY, CDR2 SMNVEV (reference sequence). V gave up 5 bases and J gave up 2 bases; unmatched junction bases: 3. This CDR3 reads CASSPGTGGNQPQHF. Written as DNA, the CDR3 is TGTGCCAGCAGTCCCGGGACAGGGGGCAATCAGCCCCAGCATTTT.

V is TRBV27 and J is TRBJ2-1; 7 positions match TRBD2. The CDR3 runs to 14 residues. V dropped 2 bases and J dropped 4; count of bases not matched to a gene: 2. Per the germline V gene, CDR1 is MNHEY and CDR2 is SMNVEV (reference sequence). CDR3 region: CASSLGGGYNEQFF. CDR3 DNA: TGTGCCAGCAGTTTAGGCGGGGGATACAATGAGCAGTTCTTC.

The chain carries TRBV5-1 and TRBJ2-1, with D tentatively TRBD2 (5 bases). CDR1 SGHRS and CDR2 YFSETQ come from the germline V gene. The CDR3 contains 15 residues. V shed 5 bases and J shed 6 bases, with 18 bases lying between them. CDR3 nucleotides: TGCGCCAGCAGTCCCCCCTCTACTAGGAGCAATGAGCAGTTCTTC. The encoded protein is CASSPPSTRSNEQFF.

DNA of the CDR3: TGTGCCAGCAGCCGAGAGGACACGGATAATTATGGCTACACCTTC. It translates to CASSREDTDNYGYTF. The chain is built from TRBV4-2 and TRBJ1-2; D perhaps matches TRBD1 (5 bases). Germline CDR1 is LGHNA and CDR2 is YNFKEQ. The CDR3 is 15 residues long. Trimming removed 4 bases from V and 5 bases from J, with 17 bases in between.

The chain employs TRBV9 and TRBJ2-7; a possible D gene is TRBD2 (6 bases). CDR3 size: 14 residues. Trimming took off 3 bases at V and 7 bases at J, with 17 bases between the two ends. Germline assignment: CDR1 SGDLS and CDR2 YYNGEE. The CDR3 nucleotides are TGTGCCAGCAGCGAGGAGGGTGGGATGCGGGAGCAGTACTTC. Protein product: CASSEEGGMREQYF.

Notes on this clone: One end of the junction varies from germline; a read error may be responsible. J is TRBJ1-2 and V is TRBV16, with D possibly TRBD1 on 6 matching bases. The CDR3 is made up of 15 amino acids. Looked up from germline, CDR1 is KGHSY and CDR2 is FQNENV. This chain's CDR3 is CASTQNPTGIYGYTF. The DNA of the CDR3 is TGTGCCAGCACCCAAAATCCTACAGGGATCTATGGCTACACCTTC.